This record concerns one T cell receptor beta chain sequence. This specimen belongs to a study of blood T cell repertoires in COVID-19. Produced via immunoSEQ multiplex PCR; TCRdb's table is partial and in-frame only. The repertoire includes 150,000 to 200,000 clones, more than 75% of them detected once, and approximately 4% sits in the top ten. Per the germline V gene, CDR1 is KGHSH and CDR2 is LQKENI. The CDR3 is made up of 16 amino acids. V lost 0 bases and J 4 bases, leaving 15 bases between the germline ends. Sequencing used peripheral blood. The chain links TRBV18 to TRBJ1-2; TRBD1 is a possible D gene (5 bases). The clonotype comes from a human donor in a cohort sampled during active COVID-19. CDR3 sequence: CASSPPNLRGSYGYTF. DNA of the CDR3: TGTGCCAGCTCACCACCCAATCTAAGGGGAAGCTATGGCTACACCTTC.